This T cell receptor (beta chain) was retrieved from a study of T cells in Graves' hyperthyroidism and ophthalmopathy. General study results and limits: Most clonotypes that expanded in the thyroid above 0.001 also showed up in blood.

The count of this clonotype is one. Its matching antigen is unknown. Amplified TCR beta CDR3 regions came from RNA transcripts. RT-PCR in the first round (using the HTBI primer set) targeted the TCR CDR3. TCRdb used MiXCR to reprocess the multiplex PCR reads, holding one entry per CDR3 protein. The table has approximately 510,000 distinct CDR3 sequences, around 21% seen once. Sequencing used blood. The TCR sequence derives from a man between 18 and 29 years old with Graves' hyperthyroidism.

In DNA form, the CDR3 reads TGCGCCAGCATAGAGGGTGATTTCAGCTCCTACGAGCAGTACTTC. Amino acids: CASIEGDFSSYEQYF. The rearrangement uses TRBV10-2 and TRBJ2-7; perhaps TRBD2 as D (5 bases). Trimming pared 7 bases from V and 0 bases from J, leaving 16 bases between. Per germline, CDR1 WSHSY and CDR2 SAAADI. This CDR3 has 15 residues.